This T cell receptor (beta chain) was recovered during a study of blood T cell repertoires in COVID-19. The wider study: PBMCs, B-cell-depleted T cells, or T cells provided the cDNA or gDNA that made up the material.

Participants spanned ages about 18 to 90 years and resided in 24 US areas. All recovered Cohort 3 donors got two negative PCRs, got clearance, or saw symptom resolution. Per germline, CDR1 SGDLS and CDR2 YYNGEE. V lost 4 bases to trimming and J lost 5 bases; unmatched junction nucleotides: 11. The CDR3 runs 16 residues. Original methodology: Quantification of nucleated cells was approximated via reference gene primer amplification. The protocol was immunoSEQ multiplex PCR, while the TCRdb copy is restricted to in-frame clones and leaves out a portion. V and J calls and clone size are given by that table; D and trimming were obtained from the DNA. The table records 200,000 to 250,000 clones, 88% of them present only once.

The chain employs TRBV9 and TRBJ2-1; 8 bases line up with TRBD1. The sequence was collected from a woman aged 25 to 39 who had recovered from COVID-19. Sample: PBMCs or T cells enriched from blood (not recorded which). The CDR3 DNA sequence: TGTGCCAGCAGCTCCAGAGGACAGGGTTGGGACAATGAGCAGTTCTTC. It is translated as CASSSRGQGWDNEQFF.